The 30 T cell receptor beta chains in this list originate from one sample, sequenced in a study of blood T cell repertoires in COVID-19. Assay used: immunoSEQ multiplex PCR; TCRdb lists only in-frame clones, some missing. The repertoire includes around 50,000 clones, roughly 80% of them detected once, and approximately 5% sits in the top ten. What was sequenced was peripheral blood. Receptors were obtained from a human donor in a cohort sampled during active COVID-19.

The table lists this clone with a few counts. CDR3 in amino acids: CAWVSSGGSRGYTF. Written as DNA, the CDR3 is TGTGCCTGGGTTAGCTCAGGGGGCTCGAGAGGCTACACCTTC. The rearrangement joins TRBV30 to TRBJ1-2, with TRBD1 matching over 8 bases. This CDR3 region has 14 residues. Unmatched junction bases numbered 13, after V lost 5 bases and J lost 8 bases. Per the germline V gene, CDR1 is GTSNPN and CDR2 is SVGIG (reference sequence).

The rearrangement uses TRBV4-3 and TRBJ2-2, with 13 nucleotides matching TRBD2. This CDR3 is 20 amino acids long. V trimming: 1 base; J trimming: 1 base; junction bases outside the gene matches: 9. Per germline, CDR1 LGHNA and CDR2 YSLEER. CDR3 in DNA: TGCGCCAGCAGCCAAGTCTCCGGGACTAGCGGGGAGCAGAACACCGGGGAGCTGTTTTTT. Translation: CASSQVSGTSGEQNTGELFF.

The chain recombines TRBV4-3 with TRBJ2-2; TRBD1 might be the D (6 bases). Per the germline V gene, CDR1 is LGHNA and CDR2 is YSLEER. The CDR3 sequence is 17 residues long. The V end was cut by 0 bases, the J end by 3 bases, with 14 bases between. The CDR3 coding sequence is TGCGCCAGCAGCCAAGATGGAGCAGGGGTACACACCGGGGAGCTGTTTTTT. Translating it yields CASSQDGAGVHTGELFF.

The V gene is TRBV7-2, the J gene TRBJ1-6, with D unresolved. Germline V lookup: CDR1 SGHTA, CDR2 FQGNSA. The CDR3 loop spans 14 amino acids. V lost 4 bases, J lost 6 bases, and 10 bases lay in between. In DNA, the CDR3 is TGTGCCAGCAGCTCACAATGGGCTAATTCACCCCTCCACTTT. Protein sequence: CASSSQWANSPLHF.

CDR3 coding DNA: TGTGCCAGCAGCGACAGGGTCGGCTACACCTTC. This sequence encodes CASSDRVGYTF. The rearrangement uses TRBV9 and TRBJ1-2, with D perhaps matching TRBD1 (6 bases). The CDR3 runs 11 residues. Trimming removed 3 bases from V and 8 bases from J, with 8 bases in between. Per germline, CDR1 SGDLS and CDR2 YYNGEE.

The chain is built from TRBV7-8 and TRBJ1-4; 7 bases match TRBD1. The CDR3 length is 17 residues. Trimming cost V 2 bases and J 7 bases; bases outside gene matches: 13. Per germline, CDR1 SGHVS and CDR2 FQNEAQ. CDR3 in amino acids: CASSLSVPGTVGEKLFF. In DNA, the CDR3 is TGTGCCAGCAGCTTATCCGTACCCGGGACAGTAGGTGAAAAACTGTTTTTT.

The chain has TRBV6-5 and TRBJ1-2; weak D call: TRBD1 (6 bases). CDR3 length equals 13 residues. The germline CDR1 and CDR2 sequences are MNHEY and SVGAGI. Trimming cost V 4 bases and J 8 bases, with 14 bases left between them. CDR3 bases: TGTGCCAGCAGTTCTACAGGGTCGACCGGCTACACCTTC. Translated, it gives CASSSTGSTGYTF.

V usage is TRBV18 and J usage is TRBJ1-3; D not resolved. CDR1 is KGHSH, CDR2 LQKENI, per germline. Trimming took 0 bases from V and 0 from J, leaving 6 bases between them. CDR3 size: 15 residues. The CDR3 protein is CASSPPHSSGNTIYF. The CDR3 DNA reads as TGTGCCAGCTCACCACCGCACAGCTCTGGAAACACCATATATTTT.

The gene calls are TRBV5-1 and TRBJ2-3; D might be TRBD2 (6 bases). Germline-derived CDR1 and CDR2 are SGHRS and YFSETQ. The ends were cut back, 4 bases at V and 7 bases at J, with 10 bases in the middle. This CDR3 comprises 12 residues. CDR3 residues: CASSEDYHTQYF. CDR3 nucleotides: TGCGCCAGCAGCGAGGACTATCATACGCAGTATTTT. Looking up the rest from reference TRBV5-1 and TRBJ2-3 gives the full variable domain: KAGVTQTPRYLIKTRGQQVTLSCSPISGHRSVSWYQQTPGQGLQFLFEYFSETQRNKGNFPGRFSGRQFSNSRSEMNVSTLELGDSALYLCASSEDYHTQYFGPGTRLTVL.

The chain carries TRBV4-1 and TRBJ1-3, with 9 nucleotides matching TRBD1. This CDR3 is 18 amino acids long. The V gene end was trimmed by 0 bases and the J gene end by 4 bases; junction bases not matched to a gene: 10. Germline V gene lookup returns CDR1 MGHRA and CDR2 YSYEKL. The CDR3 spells CASSQDGTGQRGGNTIYF. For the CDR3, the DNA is TGCGCCAGCAGCCAAGACGGGACAGGGCAGAGAGGAGGAAACACCATATATTTT.

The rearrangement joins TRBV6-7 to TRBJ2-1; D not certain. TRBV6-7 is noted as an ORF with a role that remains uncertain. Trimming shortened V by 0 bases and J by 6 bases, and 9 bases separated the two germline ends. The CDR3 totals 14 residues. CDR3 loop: CASSYSTHLNEQFF. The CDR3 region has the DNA TGTGCCAGCAGTTACTCGACTCATCTCAATGAGCAGTTCTTC.

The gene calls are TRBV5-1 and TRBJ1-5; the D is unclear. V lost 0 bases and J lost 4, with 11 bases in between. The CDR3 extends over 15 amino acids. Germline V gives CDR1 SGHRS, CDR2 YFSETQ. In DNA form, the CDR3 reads TGCGCCAGCAGCTTGGGGGAGGCGGAGAATCAGCCCCAGCATTTT. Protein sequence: CASSLGEAENQPQHF. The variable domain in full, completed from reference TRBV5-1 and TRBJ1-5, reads KAGVTQTPRYLIKTRGQQVTLSCSPISGHRSVSWYQQTPGQGLQFLFEYFSETQRNKGNFPGRFSGRQFSNSRSEMNVSTLELGDSALYLCASSLGEAENQPQHFGDGTRLSIL.

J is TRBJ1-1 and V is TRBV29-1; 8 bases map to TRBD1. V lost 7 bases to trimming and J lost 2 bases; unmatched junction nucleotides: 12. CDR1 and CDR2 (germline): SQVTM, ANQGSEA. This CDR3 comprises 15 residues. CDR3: CSAKNHRGVNTEAFF. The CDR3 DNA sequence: TGCAGCGCAAAAAACCACAGGGGGGTTAACACTGAAGCTTTCTTT.

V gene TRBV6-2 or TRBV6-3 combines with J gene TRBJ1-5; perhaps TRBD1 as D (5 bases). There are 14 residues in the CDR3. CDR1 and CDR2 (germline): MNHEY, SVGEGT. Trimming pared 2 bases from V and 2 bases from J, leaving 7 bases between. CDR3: CASSYGRGNQPQHF. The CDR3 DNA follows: TGTGCCAGCAGTTACGGCAGGGGCAATCAGCCCCAGCATTTT.

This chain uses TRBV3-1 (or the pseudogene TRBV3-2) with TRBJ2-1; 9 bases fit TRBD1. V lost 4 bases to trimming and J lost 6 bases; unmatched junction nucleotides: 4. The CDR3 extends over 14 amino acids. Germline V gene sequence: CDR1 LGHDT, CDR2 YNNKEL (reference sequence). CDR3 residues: CASSPGQGPNEQFF. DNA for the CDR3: TGTGCCAGCAGCCCGGGACAGGGTCCCAATGAGCAGTTCTTC.

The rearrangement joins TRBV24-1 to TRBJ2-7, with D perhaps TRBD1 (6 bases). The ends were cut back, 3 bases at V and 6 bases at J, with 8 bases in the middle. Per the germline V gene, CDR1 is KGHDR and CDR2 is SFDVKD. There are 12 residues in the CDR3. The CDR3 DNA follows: TGTGCCACCAGTGATCGAGGGGGCGAGCAGTACTTC. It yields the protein CATSDRGGEQYF.

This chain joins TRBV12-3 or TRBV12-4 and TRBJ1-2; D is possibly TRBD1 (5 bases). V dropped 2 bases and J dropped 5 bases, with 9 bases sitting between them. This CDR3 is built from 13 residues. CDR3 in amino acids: CASSLMGTYGYTF. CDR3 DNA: TGTGCCAGCAGTTTAATGGGGACTTATGGCTACACCTTC.

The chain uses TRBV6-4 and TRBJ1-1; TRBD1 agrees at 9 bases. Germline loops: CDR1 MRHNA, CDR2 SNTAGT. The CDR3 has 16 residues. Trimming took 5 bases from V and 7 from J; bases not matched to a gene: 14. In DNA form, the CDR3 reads TGTGCCAGCAGTCCAACGACAGGGGGGGCGATTGGTGAAGCTTTCTTT. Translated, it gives CASSPTTGGAIGEAFF.

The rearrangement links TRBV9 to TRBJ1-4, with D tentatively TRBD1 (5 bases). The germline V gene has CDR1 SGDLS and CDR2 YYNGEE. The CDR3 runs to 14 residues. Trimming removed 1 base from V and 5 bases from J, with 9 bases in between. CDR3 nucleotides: TGTGCCAGCAGCGTAAGCGGGGGGAATGAAAAACTGTTTTTT. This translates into CASSVSGGNEKLFF.

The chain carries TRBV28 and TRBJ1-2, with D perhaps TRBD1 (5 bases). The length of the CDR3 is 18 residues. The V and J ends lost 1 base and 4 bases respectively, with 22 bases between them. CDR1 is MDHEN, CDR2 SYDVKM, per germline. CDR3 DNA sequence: TGTGCCAGCAGTTTATTCGATGGGGGGGGAGGACCTCTCTATGGCTACACCTTC. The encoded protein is CASSLFDGGGGPLYGYTF.

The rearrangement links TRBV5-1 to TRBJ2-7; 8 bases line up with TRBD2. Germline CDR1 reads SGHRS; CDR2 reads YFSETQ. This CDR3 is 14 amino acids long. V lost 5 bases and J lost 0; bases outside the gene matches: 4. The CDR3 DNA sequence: TGCGCCAGCAGACTAGCGGAGAACTCCTACGAGCAGTACTTC. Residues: CASRLAENSYEQYF.

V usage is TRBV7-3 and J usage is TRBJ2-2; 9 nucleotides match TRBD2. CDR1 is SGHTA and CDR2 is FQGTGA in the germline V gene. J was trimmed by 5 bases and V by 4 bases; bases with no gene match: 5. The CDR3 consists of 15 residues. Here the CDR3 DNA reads TGTGCCAGCAGCTCCAGCGGGGGGTTGACCGGGGAGCTGTTTTTT. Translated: CASSSSGGLTGELFF.

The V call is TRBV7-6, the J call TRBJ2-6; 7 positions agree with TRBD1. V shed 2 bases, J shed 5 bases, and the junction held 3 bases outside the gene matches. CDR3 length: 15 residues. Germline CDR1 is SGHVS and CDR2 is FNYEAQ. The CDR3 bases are TGTGCCAGCAGCTTAAAGGGGGCCTGGGCCAACGTCCTGACTTTC. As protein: CASSLKGAWANVLTF.

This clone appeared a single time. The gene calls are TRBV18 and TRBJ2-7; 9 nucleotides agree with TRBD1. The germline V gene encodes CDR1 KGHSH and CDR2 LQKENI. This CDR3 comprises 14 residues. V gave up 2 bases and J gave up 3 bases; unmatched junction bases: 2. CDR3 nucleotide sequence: TGTGCCAGCTCACCAACAGGGGGCAACTACGAGCAGTACTTC. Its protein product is CASSPTGGNYEQYF.

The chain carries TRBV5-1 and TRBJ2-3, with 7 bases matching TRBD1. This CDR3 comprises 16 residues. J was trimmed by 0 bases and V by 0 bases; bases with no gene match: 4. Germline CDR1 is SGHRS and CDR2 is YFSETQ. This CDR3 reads CASSLGDSSSTDTQYF. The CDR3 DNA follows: TGCGCCAGCAGCTTGGGGGACAGTTCTAGCACAGATACGCAGTATTTT. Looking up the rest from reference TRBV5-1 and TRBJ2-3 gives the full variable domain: KAGVTQTPRYLIKTRGQQVTLSCSPISGHRSVSWYQQTPGQGLQFLFEYFSETQRNKGNFPGRFSGRQFSNSRSEMNVSTLELGDSALYLCASSLGDSSSTDTQYFGPGTRLTVL.

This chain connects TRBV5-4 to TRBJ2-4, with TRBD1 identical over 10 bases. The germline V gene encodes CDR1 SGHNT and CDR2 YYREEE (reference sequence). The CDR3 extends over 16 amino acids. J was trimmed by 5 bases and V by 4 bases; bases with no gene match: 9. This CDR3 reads CASSIGGDRGENIQYF. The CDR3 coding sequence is TGTGCCAGCAGCATTGGCGGGGACAGGGGAGAAAACATTCAGTACTTC.

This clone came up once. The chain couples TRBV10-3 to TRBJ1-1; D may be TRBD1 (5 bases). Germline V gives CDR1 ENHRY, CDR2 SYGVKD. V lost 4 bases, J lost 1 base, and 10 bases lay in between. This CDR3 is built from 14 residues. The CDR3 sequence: CAISGGGTNTEAFF. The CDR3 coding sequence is TGTGCCATCAGTGGGGGGGGAACGAACACTGAAGCTTTCTTT.

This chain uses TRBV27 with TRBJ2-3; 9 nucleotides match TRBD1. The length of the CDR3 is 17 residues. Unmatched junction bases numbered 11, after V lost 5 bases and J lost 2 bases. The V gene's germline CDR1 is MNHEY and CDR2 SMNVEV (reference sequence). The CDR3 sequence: CASSPQGGTGYTDTQYF. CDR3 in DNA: TGTGCCAGCAGTCCCCAGGGCGGGACAGGGTACACAGATACGCAGTATTTT.

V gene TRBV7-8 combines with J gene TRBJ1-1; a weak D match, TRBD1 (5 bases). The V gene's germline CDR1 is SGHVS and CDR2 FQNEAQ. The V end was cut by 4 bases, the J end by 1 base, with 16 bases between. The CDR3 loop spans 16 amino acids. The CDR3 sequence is CASSSPDGHSNTEAFF. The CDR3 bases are TGTGCCAGCAGCTCCCCGGACGGACACTCGAACACTGAAGCTTTCTTT.

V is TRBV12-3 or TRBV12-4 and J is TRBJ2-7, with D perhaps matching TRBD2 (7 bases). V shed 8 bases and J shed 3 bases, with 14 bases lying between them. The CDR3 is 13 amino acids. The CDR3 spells CASGGGTLYEQYF. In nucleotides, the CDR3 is TGTGCCAGCGGGGGGGGCACCCTCTACGAGCAGTACTTC.